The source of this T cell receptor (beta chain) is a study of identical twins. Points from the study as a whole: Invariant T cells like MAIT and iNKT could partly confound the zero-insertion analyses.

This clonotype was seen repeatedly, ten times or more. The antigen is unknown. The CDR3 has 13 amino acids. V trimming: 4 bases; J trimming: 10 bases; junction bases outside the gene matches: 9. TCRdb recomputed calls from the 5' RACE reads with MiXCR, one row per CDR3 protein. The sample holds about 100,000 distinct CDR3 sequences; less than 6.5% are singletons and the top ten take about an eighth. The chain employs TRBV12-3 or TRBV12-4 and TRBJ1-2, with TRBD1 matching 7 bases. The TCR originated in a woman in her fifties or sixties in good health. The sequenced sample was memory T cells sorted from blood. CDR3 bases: TGTGCCAGCAGTTCCGAGACAGGGAGGGACTACACCTTC. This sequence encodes CASSSETGRDYTF.